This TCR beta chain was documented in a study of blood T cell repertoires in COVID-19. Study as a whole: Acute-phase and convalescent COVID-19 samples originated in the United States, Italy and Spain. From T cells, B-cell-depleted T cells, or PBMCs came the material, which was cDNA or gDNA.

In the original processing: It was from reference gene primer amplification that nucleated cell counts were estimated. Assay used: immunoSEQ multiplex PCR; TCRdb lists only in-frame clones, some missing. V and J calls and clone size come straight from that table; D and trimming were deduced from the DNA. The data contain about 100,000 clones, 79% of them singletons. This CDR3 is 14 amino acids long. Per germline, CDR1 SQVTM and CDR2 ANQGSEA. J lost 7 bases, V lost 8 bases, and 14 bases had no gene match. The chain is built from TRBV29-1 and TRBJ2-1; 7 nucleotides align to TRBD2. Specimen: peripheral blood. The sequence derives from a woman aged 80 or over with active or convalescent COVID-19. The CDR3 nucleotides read TGCAGCTCCAGACTAGCTGATGGTGGGAATGAGCAGTTCTTC. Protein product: CSSRLADGGNEQFF.